Detailed here is one T cell receptor (beta chain). Its cognate antigen is unknown. After removal of 4 bases from V and 8 bases from J, the junction contained 8 bases not matched to a gene. In germline, CDR1 is WNHNN, CDR2 SYGVQD (reference sequence). This CDR3 has 15 amino acids. This entry is derived from a study of graft-versus-host responses after intestinal transplantation. The wider study: Multivisceral, liver-intestinal, or isolated intestinal transplants were performed in recipients.

The repertoire was sequenced with immunoSEQ multiplex PCR; TCRdb's copy has only in-frame clones and lacks some. The sample lists under 150,000 clones, 90% occurring once. Points from the study as a whole: GvH clones detected in recipient marrow included some appearing first in ileum or blood. Patients who carried graft-donor T cell macrochimerism also had high graft-versus-host to host-versus-graft clonal ratios in their allografts.

This TCR was recovered from a human donor who received an intestinal transplant. V usage is TRBV10-1 and J usage is TRBJ2-1; 10 nucleotides agree with TRBD2. The source material was unstimulated CD4+ T cells sorted from spleen or lymph node cells, sampled before intestinal transplant. CDR3 amino acids: CASSAERGGSDEQFF. The CDR3 DNA reads as TGCGCCAGCAGTGCTGAGCGGGGGGGCAGCGATGAGCAGTTCTTC.